The 5 T cell receptor beta chains presented below share a single source sample, sequenced in a study of PD-L1 blockade in urothelial cancer. The protocol was immunoSEQ multiplex PCR, while the TCRdb copy is restricted to in-frame clones and leaves out a portion. In the table there are approximately 46,000 clones, about four fifths of which are singletons. The sample in question was PBMCs, obtained around atezolizumab (anti-PD-L1) treatment. Receptor source: an older man with urothelial cancer.

This rearrangement joins TRBV5-6 to TRBJ2-3, with TRBD2 identical over 15 bases. V dropped 6 bases and J dropped 4; count of bases not matched to a gene: 9. CDR1 SGHDT and CDR2 YYEEEE come from the germline V gene. This CDR3 comprises 17 residues. The CDR3 is CASNEGLAGGGADTQYF. The CDR3 region has the DNA TGTGCCAGCAACGAAGGACTAGCGGGAGGGGGGGCAGATACGCAGTATTTT.

V and J are TRBV19 and TRBJ2-6, with D unresolved. V gave up 3 bases and J gave up 0 bases, with 15 bases separating them. From germline, CDR1 is LNHDA and CDR2 SQIVND (reference sequence). The CDR3 length is 18 residues. The CDR3 protein is CASSIATGASSGANVLTF. CDR3 in DNA: TGTGCCAGTAGTATCGCGACGGGTGCCAGCTCTGGGGCCAACGTCCTGACTTTC.

The rearrangement uses TRBV5-4 and TRBJ1-3; D ambiguous. Germline loops: CDR1 SGHNT, CDR2 YYREEE (reference sequence). The CDR3 sequence is 16 residues long. Trimming pared 0 bases from V and 0 bases from J, leaving 10 bases between. CDR3 nucleotide sequence: TGTGCCAGCAGCTTGGGGGCCCTCAGCTCTGGAAACACCATATATTTT. It codes for CASSLGALSSGNTIYF.

V gene TRBV6-5 combines with J gene TRBJ1-2; 7 bases fit TRBD1. This CDR3 has 15 amino acids. Germline V CDR1 and CDR2: MNHEY, SVGAGI. J gave up 6 bases and V 4 bases, and 11 bases lay outside the gene matches. The CDR3 DNA reads TGTGCCAGCAGTTTCGCCAGGGGGACACTTGATGGCTACACCTTC. Translated: CASSFARGTLDGYTF.

The chain is built from TRBV5-6 and TRBJ1-1, with 7 bases lining up with TRBD1. The V gene's germline CDR1 is SGHDT and CDR2 YYEEEE. This CDR3 is built from 13 residues. V lost 6 bases to trimming and J lost 5 bases; unmatched junction nucleotides: 7. The CDR3 DNA reads as TGTGCCAGCACCCAAAGGGGGCAAACTGAAGCTTTCTTT. Translation gives CASTQRGQTEAFF.